Presented here are 20 T cell receptor beta chains from one specimen sequenced in a study of shared clonotypes between healthy human individuals. Assay: immunoSEQ multiplex PCR; the TCRdb copy retains only in-frame clones and omits some. The repertoire holds around 2.1 million clones, with roughly 95% as singletons. Sequenced material: naive CD4+ T cells sorted from blood. The subset: CD45RA+ positively selected. The origin of the receptors is a man between 18 and 29 years old in good health.

The CDR3 protein is CASRSDRVSNTEAFF. CDR3 nucleotide sequence: TGTGCCAGCAGGTCAGACAGAGTTTCGAACACTGAAGCTTTCTTT. The rearrangement links TRBV27 to TRBJ1-1, with a weak D call TRBD1 (5 bases). V was trimmed by 6 bases and J by 1 base, leaving 15 bases between them. The CDR3 length is 15 residues. CDR1 is MNHEY and CDR2 is SMNVEV in the germline V gene (reference sequence).

The genes are TRBV28 and TRBJ1-5; TRBD1 matches 7 bases. The CDR3 totals 16 residues. Per germline, CDR1 MDHEN and CDR2 SYDVKM. V was pared by 3 bases and J by 7 bases, with 12 bases of the junction left unmatched. The CDR3 nucleotides are TGTGCCAGCAGTTTGGGGACAGTCACTCCCCCCCAGCCCCAGCATTTT. Protein: CASSLGTVTPPQPQHF.

This rearrangement joins TRBV28 to TRBJ2-7, with 9 positions matching TRBD1. The CDR3 loop spans 15 amino acids. Germline V CDR1 and CDR2: MDHEN, SYDVKM. The V and J ends lost 5 bases and 3 bases, in that order; junction bases with no gene match: 8. The CDR3 DNA reads TGTGCCAGCAGTCGGGGGACAGGGTCAATCTACGAGCAGTACTTC. Its translation is CASSRGTGSIYEQYF.

The chain combines TRBV5-1 with TRBJ1-1; possible D gene TRBD1, 5 bases. Trimming removed 5 bases from V and 5 bases from J, with 19 bases in between. Germline V gives CDR1 SGHRS, CDR2 YFSETQ. CDR3 length: 15 residues. This chain's CDR3 is CASSLIDAGRTEAFF. The CDR3 region has the DNA TGCGCCAGCAGTCTAATAGACGCGGGGCGGACTGAAGCTTTCTTT.

The J gene is TRBJ2-1, the V gene TRBV10-2; 7 bases map to TRBD2. CDR3 length: 15 amino acids. CDR1 is WSHSY, CDR2 SAAADI, per germline. V lost 7 bases to trimming and J lost 4 bases; unmatched junction nucleotides: 10. The CDR3 coding sequence is TGCGCCAGCACCCCGACTAGCCCGATGTACAATGAGCAGTTCTTC. Amino acid sequence: CASTPTSPMYNEQFF.

V is TRBV19 and J is TRBJ1-2; 8 nucleotides align to TRBD1. This CDR3 spans 14 amino acids. J gave up 7 bases and V 5 bases, and 9 bases lay outside the gene matches. CDR1 is LNHDA, CDR2 SQIVND, per germline (reference sequence). The CDR3 sequence is CASSRNDRGGGYTF. The CDR3 nucleotides read TGTGCCAGTAGTCGAAACGACAGGGGAGGTGGCTACACCTTC.

The V gene is TRBV7-9, the J gene TRBJ1-1, with D possibly TRBD1 on 5 matching bases. The germline V gene has CDR1 SEHNR and CDR2 FQNEAQ (reference sequence). V lost 1 base and J 5 bases, leaving 20 bases between the germline ends. The CDR3 runs 17 residues. In nucleotides, the CDR3 is TGTGCCAGCAGCTTAGGTCGGTGGGGGACGCCGGAGACTGAAGCTTTCTTT. This sequence encodes CASSLGRWGTPETEAFF.

This chain joins TRBV28 and TRBJ2-3; a weak D match, TRBD2 (5 bases). The V gene lost 5 bases and the J gene lost 2 bases, with 14 bases spanning the gap. The germline gives CDR1 MDHEN, CDR2 SYDVKM. This CDR3 contains 15 residues. The CDR3, as DNA: TGTGCCAGCAGTCTAGCCGGGATCCTCACAGATACGCAGTATTTT. It encodes CASSLAGILTDTQYF.

As to this clone: The sample contains more than one DNA sequence encoding this CDR3. The chain uses TRBV9 and TRBJ1-2; D not resolved. From germline, CDR1 is SGDLS and CDR2 YYNGEE. V was cut by 0 bases and J by 8 bases, with 8 bases left in between. This CDR3 comprises 12 residues. CDR3 residues: CASSVEGYGYTF. In DNA form, the CDR3 reads TGTGCCAGCAGCGTAGAAGGTTACGGCTACACCTTC.

The rearrangement uses TRBV10-3 and TRBJ1-1; tentative D call: TRBD1 (5 bases). V was shortened by 3 bases and J by 2 bases, with 10 bases between the two germline ends. CDR1 and CDR2 from the germline V gene are ENHRY and SYGVKD. The CDR3 consists of 14 residues. CDR3 in amino acids: CAISDRQLNTEAFF. For the CDR3, the DNA is TGTGCCATCAGTGATCGACAGCTCAACACTGAAGCTTTCTTT.

The rearrangement uses TRBV6-6 and TRBJ2-5; D is perhaps TRBD1 or TRBD2 (5 bases each). The germline gives CDR1 MNHNY, CDR2 SVGAGI (reference sequence). The CDR3 is 14 amino acids. V was trimmed by 4 bases and J by 7 bases, leaving 16 bases between them. The CDR3 reads CASSSPGWGMTQYF. In DNA form, the CDR3 reads TGTGCCAGCAGTTCCCCGGGATGGGGGATGACCCAGTACTTC.

V gene TRBV15 combines with J gene TRBJ1-5, with a possible D match to TRBD1 (6 bases). Germline CDR1 is LNHNV and CDR2 is YYDKDF (reference sequence). Trimming removed 8 bases at V and 0 bases at J, with 14 bases between. This CDR3 comprises 15 residues. CDR3 bases: TGTGCCACCCAAAGAGGGACAAATAGCAATCAGCCCCAGCATTTT. Its translation is CATQRGTNSNQPQHF.

The V and J genes are TRBV7-2 and TRBJ2-1, with 9 bases matching TRBD2. The V gene end was trimmed by 6 bases and the J gene end by 4 bases; junction bases not matched to a gene: 7. Germline CDR1 reads SGHTA; CDR2 reads FQGNSA. The CDR3 runs 15 residues. The CDR3 coding sequence is TGTGCCAGCAGTTCGCGGGAGGGACTTTACAATGAGCAGTTCTTC. Translating gives CASSSREGLYNEQFF. Combining the CDR3 with reference TRBV7-2 and TRBJ2-1 gives the whole variable domain GAGVSQSPSNKVTEKGKDVELRCDPISGHTALYWYRQSLGQGLEFLIYFQGNSAPDKSGLPSDRFSAERTGGSVSTLTIQRTQQEDSAVYLCASSSREGLYNEQFFGPGTRLTVL.

This chain uses TRBV30 with TRBJ1-1, with D maybe TRBD1 (5 bases). Germline V gene lookup returns CDR1 GTSNPN and CDR2 SVGIG (reference sequence). V lost 2 bases and J lost 3, with 10 bases in between. The CDR3 loop spans 13 amino acids. This CDR3 is CAWSWGEDTEAFF. The CDR3 DNA reads as TGTGCCTGGAGTTGGGGGGAGGACACTGAAGCTTTCTTT.

Turning to this clone: This sample includes further DNA sequences coding for the same CDR3. The J gene is TRBJ2-3, the V gene TRBV5-1; 7 bases fit TRBD1. V gave up 3 bases and J gave up 2 bases; unmatched junction bases: 3. The CDR3 spans 14 residues. Germline loops: CDR1 SGHRS, CDR2 YFSETQ. The CDR3 reads CASSSGQDTDTQYF. The CDR3 nucleotides read TGCGCCAGCAGCTCCGGACAGGACACAGATACGCAGTATTTT.

The J gene is TRBJ2-1, the V gene TRBV25-1; D possibly corresponds to TRBD2 (5 bases). CDR1 is MGHDK and CDR2 is SYGVNS in the germline V gene. V lost 2 bases to trimming and J lost 0 bases, with 11 bases between them. The CDR3 extends over 16 amino acids. For the CDR3, the DNA is TGTGCCAGCAGTGAAGAGGGTCCCAGCTCCTACAATGAGCAGTTCTTC. It yields the protein CASSEEGPSSYNEQFF. Full variable domain (missing parts from reference TRBV25-1 and TRBJ2-1): EADIYQTPRYLVIGTGKKITLECSQTMGHDKMYWYQQDPGMELHLIHYSYGVNSTEKGDLSSESTVSRIRTEHFPLTLESARPSHTSQYLCASSEEGPSSYNEQFFGPGTRLTVL.

The chain employs TRBV5-1 and TRBJ1-1; 7 bases agree with TRBD1. CDR3 size: 15 residues. Per the germline V gene, CDR1 is SGHRS and CDR2 is YFSETQ. The V and J ends lost 4 bases and 1 base, in that order; junction bases with no gene match: 7. The CDR3 DNA sequence: TGCGCCAGCAGCACGACAGGGAATGAGAACACTGAAGCTTTCTTT. Translated: CASSTTGNENTEAFF.

V gene TRBV19 combines with J gene TRBJ1-1, with 7 nucleotides matching TRBD1. Germline V gene sequence: CDR1 LNHDA, CDR2 SQIVND (reference sequence). Germline trimming cut 3 bases from V and 5 bases from J; bases unmatched to any gene: 6. This CDR3 comprises 14 residues. CDR3 region: CASSMGTDRTEAFF. In nucleotides, the CDR3 is TGTGCCAGTAGTATGGGGACAGATAGAACTGAAGCTTTCTTT.

The genes are TRBV28 and TRBJ1-5, with a possible D match to TRBD1 (5 bases). Trimming shortened V by 7 bases and J by 8 bases, and 21 bases separated the two germline ends. Per the germline V gene, CDR1 is MDHEN and CDR2 is SYDVKM. The CDR3 has 15 residues. As DNA, the CDR3 is TGTGCCAGCAATCTAGGGACGGCCCTCTCTGAGCCCCAGCATTTT. Translation: CASNLGTALSEPQHF.

This clone has only one observation. Other DNA sequences in the sample encode the same CDR3. The V call is TRBV6-5, the J call TRBJ2-3, with 9 nucleotides matching TRBD2. After removal of 5 bases from V and 1 base from J, the junction contained 4 bases not matched to a gene. From germline, CDR1 is MNHEY and CDR2 SVGAGI. This CDR3 region has 15 residues. The CDR3 nucleotides are TGTGCCAGCAGTCGTCTAGCGGGGCGCACAGATACGCAGTATTTT. The encoded protein is CASSRLAGRTDTQYF.